These 24 T cell receptor beta chains share one sample of origin, sequenced in a study of vaccination effects on CD4 cells after COVID-19. Expansion of antigen-specific CD4+ T cells with viral peptide pools was carried out by the ViraFEST assay before sequencing. Between days 9 and 10 of culture, CD4+ T cells were separated out. Participants received two doses of either the BNT162b2 or mRNA-1273 vaccine. Sequencing was performed with immunoSEQ multiplex PCR; in TCRdb, only in-frame clones are kept and a portion is missing. The sample holds about 59,000 clones, roughly 78% seen once. Their antigens are not known. The sequencing used CD4+ T cells from PBMCs cultured with HCoV-OC43 spike peptides, collected after COVID-19 vaccination. Noted subset: HCoV-OC43 spike overlapping peptide pool stimulation. The receptor set was obtained from a human donor who received a COVID-19 vaccine.

This rearrangement joins TRBV6-6 to TRBJ1-3; D possibly corresponds to TRBD1 (5 bases). This CDR3 has 14 amino acids. V was cut by 5 bases and J by 4 bases, with 12 bases left in between. CDR1 and CDR2 from the germline V gene are MNHNY and SVGAGI (reference sequence). CDR3 region: CASSRGTPGNTIYF. The CDR3 nucleotides are TGTGCCAGCAGTCGCGGGACTCCCGGAAACACCATATATTTT.

This chain links TRBV5-1 with TRBJ1-2; D gene ambiguous. Trimming stripped 4 bases from V and 5 bases from J, with 18 bases between. The CDR3 runs to 15 residues. Germline CDR1 SGHRS, CDR2 YFSETQ. The CDR3 nucleotides are TGCGCCAGCAGCCTCCTCCTCACAGACCTTTATGGCTACACCTTC. This encodes CASSLLLTDLYGYTF.

The chain couples TRBV24-1 to TRBJ2-5; 7 positions match TRBD2. The CDR3 spans 15 residues. In germline, CDR1 is KGHDR, CDR2 SFDVKD. Trimming at V came to 6 bases and at J to 3 bases, leaving 9 bases not matched to a gene. In DNA, the CDR3 is TGTGCCACCAGTCACACCTGGGGGAGGGAAGAGACCCAGTACTTC. The encoded protein is CATSHTWGREETQYF.

The chain uses TRBV6-5 and TRBJ1-6; D ambiguous. Germline CDR1 reads MNHEY; CDR2 reads SVGAGI. With 0 bases removed from V and 2 bases from J, the gap between germline ends came to 8 bases. The CDR3 extends over 16 amino acids. DNA of the CDR3: TGTGCCAGCAGTTACTCTGGGGTTACCTATAATTCACCCCTCCACTTT. Translating gives CASSYSGVTYNSPLHF.

The J gene is TRBJ1-2, the V gene TRBV29-1; tentative D call: TRBD1 (5 bases). The CDR3 is 14 residues long. CDR1 SQVTM and CDR2 ANQGSEA come from the germline V gene. V lost 6 bases and J lost 7, with 21 bases in between. The CDR3 is CSVPPQGGGGGYTF. CDR3 nucleotide sequence: TGCAGCGTCCCTCCCCAGGGCGGGGGTGGTGGCTACACCTTC.

The J gene is TRBJ2-1, the V gene TRBV3-1 (or the pseudogene TRBV3-2), with unresolved D. V was cut by 4 bases and J by 3 bases, with 16 bases left in between. The CDR3 runs to 16 residues. Germline loops: CDR1 LGHDT, CDR2 YNNKEL (reference sequence). The CDR3 DNA reads as TGTGCCAGCAGCCCTCGCTACCCGGGTGACTACAATGAGCAGTTCTTC. Translation gives CASSPRYPGDYNEQFF.

This clone was seen more than once but under ten times. The chain has TRBV12-3 or TRBV12-4 and TRBJ1-2; no firm D call. CDR3 length equals 13 residues. V was shortened by 3 bases and J by 8 bases, with 13 bases between the two germline ends. In nucleotides, the CDR3 is TGTGCCAGCAGTTTTGGGTGGACCCGCGGCTACACCTTC. It encodes CASSFGWTRGYTF.

In its sample, this clone was seen once. J is TRBJ2-3 and V is TRBV2, with 11 bases matching TRBD1. The CDR3 has 15 amino acids. V was clipped by 6 bases and J by 3 bases; unmatched bases: 5. Germline V gives CDR1 SNHLY, CDR2 FYNNEI. CDR3 loop: CASRPGQGATDTQYF. CDR3 DNA: TGTGCCAGCAGACCCGGACAGGGGGCAACAGATACGCAGTATTTT.

This clone was seen more than once but under ten times. The chain links TRBV6-5 to TRBJ1-6; D is ambiguous. Trimming removed 7 bases from V and 7 bases from J, with 17 bases in between. Germline CDR1 reads MNHEY; CDR2 reads SVGAGI. CDR3 length: 15 amino acids. The CDR3 here is CASTRSHLGNSPLHF. DNA for the CDR3: TGTGCCAGCACTCGTTCCCATTTAGGGAATTCACCCCTCCACTTT.

The genes are TRBV18 and TRBJ1-1; 7 bases line up with TRBD1. The CDR3 spans 14 residues. V lost 3 bases to trimming and J lost 6 bases; unmatched junction nucleotides: 7. The V gene's germline CDR1 is KGHSH and CDR2 LQKENI. CDR3 DNA sequence: TGTGCCAGCTCACCCTCCAGACAGGGCGCTGAAGCTTTCTTT. Translation gives CASSPSRQGAEAFF.

This clone was seen a few times. This chain links TRBV11-1 with TRBJ2-5; 8 nucleotides match TRBD1. CDR3 length equals 15 residues. Germline trimming cut 5 bases from V and 4 bases from J; bases unmatched to any gene: 9. Germline V gene lookup returns CDR1 SGHAT and CDR2 FQDESV (reference sequence). CDR3 protein: CASSSRQGSRETQYF. The CDR3 DNA follows: TGTGCCAGCAGCAGCCGACAGGGGTCCCGAGAGACCCAGTACTTC. Combining the CDR3 with reference TRBV11-1 and TRBJ2-5 gives the whole variable domain EAEVAQSPRYKITEKSQAVAFWCDPISGHATLYWYRQILGQGPELLVQFQDESVVDDSQLPKDRFSAERLKGVDSTLKIQPAELGDSAMYLCASSSRQGSRETQYFGPGTRLLVL.

This clone appeared a few times. The rearrangement joins TRBV19 to TRBJ1-4; D possibly corresponds to TRBD1 (5 bases). CDR3 length: 15 amino acids. Germline lookup yields CDR1 LNHDA and CDR2 SQIVND (reference sequence). The V end was cut by 10 bases, the J end by 8 bases, with 23 bases between. Here the CDR3 reads CATSAPGGVAEKLFF. CDR3 in DNA: TGTGCCACATCGGCCCCCGGGGGGGTGGCGGAAAAACTGTTTTTT.

The chain joins TRBV5-1 to TRBJ1-3; 8 bases are shared with TRBD1. Germline V gene lookup returns CDR1 SGHRS and CDR2 YFSETQ. V lost 2 bases, J lost 0 bases, and 1 base stayed unmatched. This CDR3 contains 15 residues. CDR3 DNA sequence: TGCGCCAGCAGCTTTGGACAGGGCTCTGGAAACACCATATATTTT. Its translation: CASSFGQGSGNTIYF.

The rearrangement joins TRBV6-2 or TRBV6-3 to TRBJ2-2; 10 bases line up with TRBD1. After removal of 4 bases from V and 4 bases from J, the junction contained 9 bases not matched to a gene. The germline CDR1 and CDR2 sequences are MNHEY and SVGEGT. The CDR3 covers 17 residues. The DNA for the CDR3 is TGTGCCAGCAGTTCCATGACAGGGGGCGGTGGCACCGGGGAGCTGTTTTTT. Protein product: CASSSMTGGGGTGELFF.

This clone was seen just once. The rearrangement uses TRBV7-9 and TRBJ2-3; D is possibly TRBD1 (5 bases). This CDR3 has 18 amino acids. Trimming cost V 2 bases and J 0 bases, with 18 bases left between them. The germline gives CDR1 SEHNR, CDR2 FQNEAQ (reference sequence). The CDR3, as DNA: TGTGCCAGCAGCTTATATAGGCGGACACAACTTAGCACAGATACGCAGTATTTT. The encoded protein is CASSLYRRTQLSTDTQYF.

In its sample, this clone was seen once. CDR3 sequence reads: CASSPGVRGQETQYF. CDR3 DNA: TGTGCCAGCAGCCCGGGGGTCAGGGGCCAAGAGACCCAGTACTTC. The chain combines TRBV7-3 with TRBJ2-5, with D perhaps given as TRBD1 or TRBD2 (6 bases each). In germline, CDR1 is SGHTA, CDR2 FQGTGA. V was pared by 5 bases and J by 1 base, with 14 bases between. The CDR3 totals 15 residues.

V usage is TRBV19 and J usage is TRBJ2-3; D is unresolved. Trimming removed 1 base from V and 4 bases from J, with 15 bases in between. CDR1 and CDR2 from the germline V gene are LNHDA and SQIVND (reference sequence). This CDR3 region has 16 residues. CDR3 loop: CASSIGQTKGADTQYF. For the CDR3, the DNA is TGTGCCAGTAGTATAGGTCAAACAAAGGGCGCAGATACGCAGTATTTT.

This clone was seen more than once but under ten times. V usage is TRBV6-5 and J usage is TRBJ1-6; the D is unclear. V was cut by 5 bases and J by 0 bases, with 5 bases left in between. This CDR3 comprises 14 residues. Germline CDR1 reads MNHEY; CDR2 reads SVGAGI. In DNA form, the CDR3 reads TGTGCCAGCAGTCCGTACTCCTATAATTCACCCCTCCACTTT. This encodes CASSPYSYNSPLHF.

This clone turned up a few times. The chain recombines TRBV5-1 with TRBJ2-1, with TRBD1 matching over 9 bases. Germline CDR1 reads SGHRS; CDR2 reads YFSETQ. V shed 6 bases and J 0 bases; nucleotides not matched to a gene: 10. The CDR3 totals 17 residues. The CDR3 sequence is CASTRQTGGLSYNEQFF. The CDR3 DNA sequence: TGCGCCAGCACCCGCCAAACAGGGGGCCTCTCCTACAATGAGCAGTTCTTC.

This chain links TRBV5-5 with TRBJ1-3; D is possibly TRBD1 (5 bases). Germline-derived CDR1 and CDR2 are SGHKS and YYEKEE (reference sequence). The CDR3 is made up of 14 amino acids. Trimming cost V 1 base and J 3 bases, with 8 bases left between them. The CDR3: CASSLQGYGNTIYF. The CDR3 DNA sequence: TGTGCCAGCAGCTTGCAGGGATATGGAAACACCATATATTTT.

V usage is TRBV5-6 and J usage is TRBJ1-1, with D tentatively TRBD1 (5 bases). The germline V gene has CDR1 SGHDT and CDR2 YYEEEE. CDR3 size: 14 residues. The V gene lost 1 base and the J gene lost 4 bases, with 11 bases spanning the gap. CDR3: CASSLFQGPTEAFF. The CDR3 coding sequence is TGTGCCAGCAGCTTGTTCCAGGGCCCCACTGAAGCTTTCTTT.

J is TRBJ1-6 and V is TRBV11-2, with 8 bases that match TRBD1. The J segment lost 9 bases and the V segment lost 0 bases, leaving 4 bases of the junction unmatched. This CDR3 is 15 amino acids long. Germline assignment: CDR1 SGHAT and CDR2 FQNNGV. CDR3 DNA: TGTGCCAGCAGCTTAGAAGGGACAGGCGGTTCACCCCTCCACTTT. Encoded protein: CASSLEGTGGSPLHF.

CDR3 amino acids: CASSPKDRGLHNEQFF. DNA for the CDR3: TGTGCCAGCAGCCCAAAAGACAGGGGGCTCCACAATGAGCAGTTCTTC. The chain recombines TRBV7-8 with TRBJ2-1, with 10 bases lining up with TRBD1. Germline CDR1 is SGHVS and CDR2 is FQNEAQ. V lost 5 bases to trimming and J lost 5 bases; unmatched junction nucleotides: 9. This CDR3 comprises 16 residues. Looking up the rest from reference TRBV7-8 and TRBJ2-1 gives the full variable domain: GAGVSQSPRYKVAKRGQDVALRCDPISGHVSLFWYQQALGQGPEFLTYFQNEAQLDKSGLPSDRFFAERPEGSVSTLKIQRTQQEDSAVYLCASSPKDRGLHNEQFFGPGTRLTVL.

The V gene is TRBV3-1 (or the pseudogene TRBV3-2), the J gene TRBJ2-1; no firm D call. CDR1 and CDR2 from the germline V gene are LGHDT and YNNKEL (reference sequence). The CDR3 has 13 amino acids. Trimming took off 4 bases at V and 3 bases at J, with 7 bases between the two ends. The CDR3 DNA follows: TGTGCCAGCAGCCGGGGTCTCTACAATGAGCAGTTCTTC. Translating it yields CASSRGLYNEQFF.